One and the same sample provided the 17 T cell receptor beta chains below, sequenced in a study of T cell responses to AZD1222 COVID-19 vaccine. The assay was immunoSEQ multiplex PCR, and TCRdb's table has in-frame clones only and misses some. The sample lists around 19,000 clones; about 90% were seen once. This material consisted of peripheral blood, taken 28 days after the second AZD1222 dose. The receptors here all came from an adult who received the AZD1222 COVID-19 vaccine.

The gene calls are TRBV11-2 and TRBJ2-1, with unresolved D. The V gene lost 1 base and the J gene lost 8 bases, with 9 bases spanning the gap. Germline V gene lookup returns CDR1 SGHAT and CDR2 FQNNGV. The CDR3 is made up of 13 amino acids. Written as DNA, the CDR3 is TGTGCCAGCAGCTTAGCCTTAAGGGATGAGCAGTTCTTC. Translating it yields CASSLALRDEQFF.

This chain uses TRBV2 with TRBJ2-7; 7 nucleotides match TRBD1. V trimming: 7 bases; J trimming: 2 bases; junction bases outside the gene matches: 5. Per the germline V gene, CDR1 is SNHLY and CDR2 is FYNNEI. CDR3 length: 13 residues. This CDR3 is CASIPTGAYEQYF. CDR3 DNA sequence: TGTGCCAGCATTCCCACAGGGGCCTACGAGCAGTACTTC.

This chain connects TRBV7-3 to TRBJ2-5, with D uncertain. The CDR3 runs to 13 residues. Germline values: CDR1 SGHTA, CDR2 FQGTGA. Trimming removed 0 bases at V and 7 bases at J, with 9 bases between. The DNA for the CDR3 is TGTGCCAGCAGCTTAACCCCATCGGGGACCCAGTACTTC. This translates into CASSLTPSGTQYF.

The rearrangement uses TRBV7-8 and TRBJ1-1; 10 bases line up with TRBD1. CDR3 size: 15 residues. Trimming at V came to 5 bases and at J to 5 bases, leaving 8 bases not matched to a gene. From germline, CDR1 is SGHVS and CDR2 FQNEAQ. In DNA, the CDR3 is TGTGCCAGCAGCGCCATCCGGGACAGGGGAACTGAAGCTTTCTTT. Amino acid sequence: CASSAIRDRGTEAFF.

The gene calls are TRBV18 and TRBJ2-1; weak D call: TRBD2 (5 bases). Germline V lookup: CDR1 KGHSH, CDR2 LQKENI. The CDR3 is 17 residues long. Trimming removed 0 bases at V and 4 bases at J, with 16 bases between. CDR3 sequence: CASSPPASGSSYNEQFF. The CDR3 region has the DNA TGTGCCAGCTCACCACCCGCGTCGGGGTCATCGTACAATGAGCAGTTCTTC.

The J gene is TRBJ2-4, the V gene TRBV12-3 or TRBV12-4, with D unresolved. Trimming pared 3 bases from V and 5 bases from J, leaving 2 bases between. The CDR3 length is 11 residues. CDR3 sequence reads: CASSFQNIQYF. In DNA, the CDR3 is TGTGCCAGCAGTTTTCAAAACATTCAGTACTTC.

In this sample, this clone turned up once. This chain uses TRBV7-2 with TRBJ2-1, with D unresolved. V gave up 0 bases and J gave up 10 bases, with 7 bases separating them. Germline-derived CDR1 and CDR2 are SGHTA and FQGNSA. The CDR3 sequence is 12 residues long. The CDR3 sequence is CASSLAIGEQFF. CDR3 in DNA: TGTGCCAGCAGCTTAGCGATTGGAGAGCAGTTCTTC.

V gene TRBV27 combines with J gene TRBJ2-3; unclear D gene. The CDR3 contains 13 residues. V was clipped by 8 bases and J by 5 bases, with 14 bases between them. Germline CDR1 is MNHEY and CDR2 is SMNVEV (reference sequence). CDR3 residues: CASGGWVEDTQYF. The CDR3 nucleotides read TGTGCCAGCGGTGGTTGGGTAGAAGATACGCAGTATTTT.

In nucleotides, the CDR3 is TGTGCCAGTAGTAGGGGACAGGGGGTAGTGGAGCAGTACTTC. Residues: CASSRGQGVVEQYF. V gene TRBV19 combines with J gene TRBJ2-7, with TRBD1 matching over 11 bases. The germline V gene encodes CDR1 LNHDA and CDR2 SQIVND (reference sequence). With 4 bases clipped from V and 7 bases from J, the junction kept 6 bases outside the gene matches. There are 14 residues in the CDR3.

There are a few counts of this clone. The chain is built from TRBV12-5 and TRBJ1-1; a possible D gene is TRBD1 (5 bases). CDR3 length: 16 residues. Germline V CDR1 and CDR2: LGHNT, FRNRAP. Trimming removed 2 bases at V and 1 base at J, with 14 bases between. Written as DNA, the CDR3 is TGTGCTAGTGGTTTGTTTTCGGGACGGACGAACACTGAAGCTTTCTTT. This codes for CASGLFSGRTNTEAFF.

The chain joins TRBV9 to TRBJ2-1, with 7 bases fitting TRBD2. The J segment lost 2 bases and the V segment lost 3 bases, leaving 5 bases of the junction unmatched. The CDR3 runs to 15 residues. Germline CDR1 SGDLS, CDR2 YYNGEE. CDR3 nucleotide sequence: TGTGCCAGCAGCGCATCTAGCGGTACCTACAATGAGCAGTTCTTC. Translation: CASSASSGTYNEQFF.

The CDR3 here is CASSVQAGGPYEQYF. In nucleotides, the CDR3 is TGTGCCAGCAGTGTGCAAGCGGGAGGGCCCTACGAGCAGTACTTC. This rearrangement joins TRBV28 to TRBJ2-7; TRBD2 aligns across 10 bases. V was clipped by 5 bases and J by 2 bases; unmatched bases: 6. Looked up from germline, CDR1 is MDHEN and CDR2 is SYDVKM. CDR3 length: 15 amino acids.

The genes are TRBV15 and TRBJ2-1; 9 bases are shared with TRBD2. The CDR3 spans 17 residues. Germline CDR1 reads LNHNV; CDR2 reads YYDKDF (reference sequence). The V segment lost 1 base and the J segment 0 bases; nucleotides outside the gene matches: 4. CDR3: CATSRVAGGPSYNEQFF. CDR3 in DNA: TGTGCCACCAGCAGAGTCGCGGGAGGGCCCTCCTACAATGAGCAGTTCTTC.

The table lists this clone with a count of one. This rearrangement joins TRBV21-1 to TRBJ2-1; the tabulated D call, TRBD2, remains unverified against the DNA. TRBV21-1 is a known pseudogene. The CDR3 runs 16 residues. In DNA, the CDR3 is TGTGCCAGCAGCAAACTGCGGGGGACCTCCTACAATGAGCAGTTCTTC. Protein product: CASSKLRGTSYNEQFF.

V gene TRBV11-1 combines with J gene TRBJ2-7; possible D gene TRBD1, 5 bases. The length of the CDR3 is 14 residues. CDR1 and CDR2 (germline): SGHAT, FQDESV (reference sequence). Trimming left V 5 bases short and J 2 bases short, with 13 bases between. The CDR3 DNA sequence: TGTGCCAGCAGCGCAAACAGGTACCCCTACGAGCAGTACTTC. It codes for CASSANRYPYEQYF.

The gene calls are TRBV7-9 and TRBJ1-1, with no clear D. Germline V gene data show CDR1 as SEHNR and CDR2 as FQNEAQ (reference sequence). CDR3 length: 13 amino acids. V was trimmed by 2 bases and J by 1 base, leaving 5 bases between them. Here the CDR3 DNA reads TGTGCCAGCAGCTTACAAGAGAACACTGAAGCTTTCTTT. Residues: CASSLQENTEAFF.

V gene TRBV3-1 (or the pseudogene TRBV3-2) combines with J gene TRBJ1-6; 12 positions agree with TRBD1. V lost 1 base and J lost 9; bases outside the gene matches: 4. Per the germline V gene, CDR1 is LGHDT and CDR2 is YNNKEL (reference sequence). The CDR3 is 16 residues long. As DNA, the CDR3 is TGTGCCAGCAGCCAAGTAGGGACAGGGGGCTTTTCACCCCTCCACTTT. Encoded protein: CASSQVGTGGFSPLHF.